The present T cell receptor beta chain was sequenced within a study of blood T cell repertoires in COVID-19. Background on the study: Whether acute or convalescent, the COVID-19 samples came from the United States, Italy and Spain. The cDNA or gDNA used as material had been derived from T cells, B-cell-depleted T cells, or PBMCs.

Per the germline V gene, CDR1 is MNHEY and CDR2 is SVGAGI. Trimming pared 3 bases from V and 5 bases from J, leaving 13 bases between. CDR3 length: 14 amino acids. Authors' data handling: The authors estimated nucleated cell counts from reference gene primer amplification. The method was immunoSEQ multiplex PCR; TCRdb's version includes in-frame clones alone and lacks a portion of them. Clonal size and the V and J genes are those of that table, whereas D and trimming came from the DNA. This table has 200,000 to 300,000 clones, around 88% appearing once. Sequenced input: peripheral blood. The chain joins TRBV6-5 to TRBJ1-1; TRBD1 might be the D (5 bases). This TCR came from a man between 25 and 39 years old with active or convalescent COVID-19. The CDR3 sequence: CASSYLTAGTEAFF. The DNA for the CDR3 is TGTGCCAGCAGTTATTTAACGGCAGGGACTGAAGCTTTCTTT.